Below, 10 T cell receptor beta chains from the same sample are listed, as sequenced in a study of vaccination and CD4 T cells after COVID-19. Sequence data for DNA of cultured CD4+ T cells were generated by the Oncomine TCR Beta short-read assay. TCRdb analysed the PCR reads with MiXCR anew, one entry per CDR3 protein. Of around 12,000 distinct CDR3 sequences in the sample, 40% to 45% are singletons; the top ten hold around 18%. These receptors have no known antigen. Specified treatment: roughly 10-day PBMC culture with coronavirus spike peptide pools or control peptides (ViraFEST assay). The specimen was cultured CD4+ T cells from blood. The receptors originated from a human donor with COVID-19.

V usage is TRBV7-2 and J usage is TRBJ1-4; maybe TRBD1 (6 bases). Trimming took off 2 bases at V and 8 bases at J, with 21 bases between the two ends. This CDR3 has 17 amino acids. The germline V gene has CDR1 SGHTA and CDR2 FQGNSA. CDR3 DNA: TGTGCCAGCAGCTTAAATCGAAGGGGGGAGGGGCGGGAAAAACTGTTTTTT. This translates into CASSLNRRGEGREKLFF.

In DNA, the CDR3 is TGTGCCAGTAGTATTCGCGGACTAGCTGGAGAGACCCAGTACTTC. This encodes CASSIRGLAGETQYF. The chain employs TRBV19 and TRBJ2-5; TRBD2 agrees at 8 bases. In germline, CDR1 is LNHDA, CDR2 SQIVND (reference sequence). The CDR3 contains 15 residues. The V and J ends lost 3 bases and 4 bases, in that order; junction bases with no gene match: 7.

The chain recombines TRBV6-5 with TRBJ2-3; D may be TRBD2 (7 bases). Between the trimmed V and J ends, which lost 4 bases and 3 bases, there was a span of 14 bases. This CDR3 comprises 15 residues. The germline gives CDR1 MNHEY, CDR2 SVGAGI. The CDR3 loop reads CASSSGGGLTDTQYF. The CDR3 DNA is TGTGCCAGCAGTTCTGGCGGGGGCTTAACAGATACGCAGTATTTT.

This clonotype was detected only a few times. CDR3: CASSLRPSNTGELFF. The CDR3 DNA sequence: TGTGCCAGCAGTTTACGACCCTCCAACACCGGGGAGCTGTTTTTT. The chain links TRBV27 to TRBJ2-2; D unresolved. The ends were cut back, 2 bases at V and 2 bases at J, with 9 bases in the middle. This CDR3 spans 15 amino acids. Germline V lookup: CDR1 MNHEY, CDR2 SMNVEV (reference sequence).

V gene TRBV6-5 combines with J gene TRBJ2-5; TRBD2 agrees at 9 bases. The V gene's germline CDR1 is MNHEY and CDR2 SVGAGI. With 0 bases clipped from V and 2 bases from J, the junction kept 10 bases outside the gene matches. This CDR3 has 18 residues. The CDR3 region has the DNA TGTGCCAGCAGTTACTCTTACGCGGGGGGGCCACGGCAAGAGACCCAGTACTTC. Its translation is CASSYSYAGGPRQETQYF.

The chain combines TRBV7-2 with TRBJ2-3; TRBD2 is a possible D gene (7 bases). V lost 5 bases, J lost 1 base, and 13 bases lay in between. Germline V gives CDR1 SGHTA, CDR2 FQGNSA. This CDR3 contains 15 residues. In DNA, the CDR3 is TGTGCCAGCAGCCCCGGGGGGACACGCACAGATACGCAGTATTTT. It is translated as CASSPGGTRTDTQYF.

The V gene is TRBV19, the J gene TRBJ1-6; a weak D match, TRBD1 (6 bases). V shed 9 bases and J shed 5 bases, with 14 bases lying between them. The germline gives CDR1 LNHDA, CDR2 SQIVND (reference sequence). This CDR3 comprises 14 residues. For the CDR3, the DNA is TGTGCCAGCCAGACAGGAAAAGATAATTCACCCCTCCACTTT. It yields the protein CASQTGKDNSPLHF.

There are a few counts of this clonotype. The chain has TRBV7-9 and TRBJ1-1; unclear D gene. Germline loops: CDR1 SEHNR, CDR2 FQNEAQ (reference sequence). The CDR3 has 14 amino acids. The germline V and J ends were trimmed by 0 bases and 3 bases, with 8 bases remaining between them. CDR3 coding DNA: TGTGCCAGCAGCTTAGCGCAGGACCACACTGAAGCTTTCTTT. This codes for CASSLAQDHTEAFF.

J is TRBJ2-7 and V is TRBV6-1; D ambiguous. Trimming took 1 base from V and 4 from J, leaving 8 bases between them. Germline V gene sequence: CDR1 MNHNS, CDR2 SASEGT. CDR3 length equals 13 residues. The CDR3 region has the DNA TGTGCCAGCAGTGAAGGCGCCCGATACGAGCAGTACTTC. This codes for CASSEGARYEQYF.

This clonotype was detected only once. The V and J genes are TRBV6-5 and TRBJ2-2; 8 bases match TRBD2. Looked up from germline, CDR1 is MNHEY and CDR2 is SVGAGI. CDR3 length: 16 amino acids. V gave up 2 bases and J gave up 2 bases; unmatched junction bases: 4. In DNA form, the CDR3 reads TGTGCCAGCAGTTACGGGGCGGGGGGTAACACCGGGGAGCTGTTTTTT. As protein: CASSYGAGGNTGELFF.